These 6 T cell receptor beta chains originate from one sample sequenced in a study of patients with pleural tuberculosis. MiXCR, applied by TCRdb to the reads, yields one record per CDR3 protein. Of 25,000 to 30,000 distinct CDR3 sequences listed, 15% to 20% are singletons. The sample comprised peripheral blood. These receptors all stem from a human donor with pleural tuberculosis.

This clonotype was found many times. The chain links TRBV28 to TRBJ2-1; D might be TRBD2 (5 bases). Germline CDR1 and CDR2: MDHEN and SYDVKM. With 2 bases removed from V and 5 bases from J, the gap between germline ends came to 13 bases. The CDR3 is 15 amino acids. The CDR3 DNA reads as TGTGCCAGCAGTTTAAAGCGGAAGGTCGACAATGAGCAGTTCTTC. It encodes CASSLKRKVDNEQFF.

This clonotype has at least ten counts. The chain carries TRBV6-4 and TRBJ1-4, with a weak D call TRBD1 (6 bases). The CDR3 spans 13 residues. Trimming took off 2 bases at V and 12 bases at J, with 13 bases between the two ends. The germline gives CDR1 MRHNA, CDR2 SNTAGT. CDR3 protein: CASSDATGLQLFF. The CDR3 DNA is TGTGCCAGCAGTGACGCTACAGGGTTGCAACTGTTTTTT.

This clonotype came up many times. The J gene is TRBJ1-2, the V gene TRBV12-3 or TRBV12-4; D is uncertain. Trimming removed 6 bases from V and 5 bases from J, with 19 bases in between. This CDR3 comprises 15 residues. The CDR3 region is CASSRSFGREYGYTF. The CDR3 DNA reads TGTGCCAGCAGCCGGTCCTTCGGACGGGAGTATGGCTACACCTTC.

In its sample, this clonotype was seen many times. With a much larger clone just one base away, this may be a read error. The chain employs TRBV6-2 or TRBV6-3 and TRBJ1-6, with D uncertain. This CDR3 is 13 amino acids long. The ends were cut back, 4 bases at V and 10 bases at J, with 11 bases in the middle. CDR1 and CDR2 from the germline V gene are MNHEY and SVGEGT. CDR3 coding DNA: TGTGCCAGCAGTTGCCCCAGAGGGTCACCCCTCCACTTT. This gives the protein CASSCPRGSPLHF.

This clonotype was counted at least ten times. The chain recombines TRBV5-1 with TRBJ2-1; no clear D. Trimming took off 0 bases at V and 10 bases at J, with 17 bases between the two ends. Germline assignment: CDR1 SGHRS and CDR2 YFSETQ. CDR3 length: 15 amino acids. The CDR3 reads CASSLEFYGGEEQFF. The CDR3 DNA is TGCGCCAGCAGCTTGGAGTTTTACGGCGGAGAAGAGCAGTTCTTC. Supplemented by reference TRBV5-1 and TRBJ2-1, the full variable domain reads KAGVTQTPRYLIKTRGQQVTLSCSPISGHRSVSWYQQTPGQGLQFLFEYFSETQRNKGNFPGRFSGRQFSNSRSEMNVSTLELGDSALYLCASSLEFYGGEEQFFGPGTRLTVL.

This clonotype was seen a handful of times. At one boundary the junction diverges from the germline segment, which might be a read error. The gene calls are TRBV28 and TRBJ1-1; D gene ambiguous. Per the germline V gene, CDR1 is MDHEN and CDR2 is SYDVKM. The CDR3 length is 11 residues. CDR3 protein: CSSMGNTEAFF. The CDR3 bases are TGTTCCAGCATGGGTAACACTGAAGCTTTCTTT.